This entry features one T cell receptor beta chain sequence. Germline V gene lookup returns CDR1 SGHDN and CDR2 FVKESK. Trimming left V 4 bases short and J 4 bases short, with 16 bases between. The CDR3 loop spans 15 amino acids. The data derive from a study of blood T cell repertoires in COVID-19. Study-wide context: There were acute and convalescent COVID-19 samples, and they came from the United States, Italy and Spain.

The assay was immunoSEQ multiplex PCR, and TCRdb's table has in-frame clones only and misses some. The sample includes about 290,000 clones, roughly nine tenths of them seen just once. This chain connects TRBV14 to TRBJ1-2; D remains unclear. The sample consisted of PBMCs or T cells enriched from blood (not recorded which). The receptor's source is a woman between 40 and 55 years old who had recovered from COVID-19. The CDR3, as DNA: TGTGCCAGCAGCCCTCGGAGCGACGGATTCTATGGCTACACCTTC. The encoded protein is CASSPRSDGFYGYTF.